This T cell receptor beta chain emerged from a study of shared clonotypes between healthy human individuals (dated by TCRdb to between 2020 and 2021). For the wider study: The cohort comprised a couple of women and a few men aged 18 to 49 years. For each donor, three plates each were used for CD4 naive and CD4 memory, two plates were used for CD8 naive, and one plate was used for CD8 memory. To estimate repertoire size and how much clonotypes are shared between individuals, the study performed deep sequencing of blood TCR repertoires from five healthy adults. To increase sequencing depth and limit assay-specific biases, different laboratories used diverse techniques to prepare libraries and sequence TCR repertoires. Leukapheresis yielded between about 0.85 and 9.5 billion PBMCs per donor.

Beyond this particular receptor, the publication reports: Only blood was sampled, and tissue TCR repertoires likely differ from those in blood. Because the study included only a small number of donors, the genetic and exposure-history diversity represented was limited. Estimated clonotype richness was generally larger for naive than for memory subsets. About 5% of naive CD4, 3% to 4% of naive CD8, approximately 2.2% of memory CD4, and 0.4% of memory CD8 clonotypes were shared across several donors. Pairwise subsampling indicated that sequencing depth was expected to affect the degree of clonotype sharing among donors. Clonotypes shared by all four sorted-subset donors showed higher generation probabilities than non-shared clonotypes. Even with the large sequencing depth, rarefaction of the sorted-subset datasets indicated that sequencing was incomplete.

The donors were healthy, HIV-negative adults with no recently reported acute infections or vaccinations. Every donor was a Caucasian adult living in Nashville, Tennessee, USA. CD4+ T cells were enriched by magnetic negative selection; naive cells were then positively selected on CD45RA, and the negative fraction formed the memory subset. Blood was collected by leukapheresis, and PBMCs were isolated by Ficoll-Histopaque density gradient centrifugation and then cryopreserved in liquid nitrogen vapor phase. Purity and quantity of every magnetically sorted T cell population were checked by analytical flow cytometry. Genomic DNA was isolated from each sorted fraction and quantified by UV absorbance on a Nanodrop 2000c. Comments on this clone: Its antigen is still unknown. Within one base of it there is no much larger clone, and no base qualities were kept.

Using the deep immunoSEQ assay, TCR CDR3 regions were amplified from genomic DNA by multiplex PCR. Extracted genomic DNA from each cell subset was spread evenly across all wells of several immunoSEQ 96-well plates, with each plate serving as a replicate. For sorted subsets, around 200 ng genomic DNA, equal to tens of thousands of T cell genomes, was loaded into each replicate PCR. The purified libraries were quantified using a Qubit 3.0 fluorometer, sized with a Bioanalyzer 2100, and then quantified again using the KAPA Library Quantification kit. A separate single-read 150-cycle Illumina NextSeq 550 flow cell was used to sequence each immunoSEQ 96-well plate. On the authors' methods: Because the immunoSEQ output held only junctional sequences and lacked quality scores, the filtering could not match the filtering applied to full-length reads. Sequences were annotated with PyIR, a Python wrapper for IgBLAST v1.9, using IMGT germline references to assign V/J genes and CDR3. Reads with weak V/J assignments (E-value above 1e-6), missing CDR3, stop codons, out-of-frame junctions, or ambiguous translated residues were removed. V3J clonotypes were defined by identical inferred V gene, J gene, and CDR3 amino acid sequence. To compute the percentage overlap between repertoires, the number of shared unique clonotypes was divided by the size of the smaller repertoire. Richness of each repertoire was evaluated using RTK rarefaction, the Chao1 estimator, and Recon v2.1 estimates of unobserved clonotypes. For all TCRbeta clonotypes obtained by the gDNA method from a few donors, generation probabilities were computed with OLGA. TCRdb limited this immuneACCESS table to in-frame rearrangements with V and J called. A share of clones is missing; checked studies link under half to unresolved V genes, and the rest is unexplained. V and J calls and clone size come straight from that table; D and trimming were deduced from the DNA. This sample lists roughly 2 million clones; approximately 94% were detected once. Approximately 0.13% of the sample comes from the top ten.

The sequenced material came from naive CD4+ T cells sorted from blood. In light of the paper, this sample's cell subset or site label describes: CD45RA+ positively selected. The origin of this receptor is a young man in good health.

This receptor has the CDR3 CASSWTGYEAYEQYF. The nucleotide sequence reads as follows: TGTGCCAGCAGCTGGACAGGGTACGAAGCCTACGAGCAGTACTTC. The chain employs TRBV5-8 and TRBJ2-7, and TRBD1 matches 8 of the central bases. CDR1 is given as SGHTS and CDR2 as YDEGEE, both from the germline V gene. From cysteine to phenylalanine, the CDR3 is 15 amino acids long. CDR3 DNA only is kept here, 45 bases in frame from base 1. Ends trimmed: V by 3 bases, J by 2 bases; bases unmatched to a gene: 7.